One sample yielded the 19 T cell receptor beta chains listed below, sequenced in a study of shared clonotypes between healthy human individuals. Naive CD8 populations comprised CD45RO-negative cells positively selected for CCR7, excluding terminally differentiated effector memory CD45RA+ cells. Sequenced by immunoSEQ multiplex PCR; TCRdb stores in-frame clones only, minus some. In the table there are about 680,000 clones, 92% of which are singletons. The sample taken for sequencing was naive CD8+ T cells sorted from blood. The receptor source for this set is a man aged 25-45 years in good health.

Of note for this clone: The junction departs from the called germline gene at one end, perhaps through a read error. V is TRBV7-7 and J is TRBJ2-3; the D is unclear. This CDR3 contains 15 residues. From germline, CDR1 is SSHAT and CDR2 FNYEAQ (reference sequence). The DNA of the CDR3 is TGTGCTAGCAGCTTAGGGCAGTTCAGCACAGATACGCAGTATTTT. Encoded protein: CASSLGQFSTDTQYF.

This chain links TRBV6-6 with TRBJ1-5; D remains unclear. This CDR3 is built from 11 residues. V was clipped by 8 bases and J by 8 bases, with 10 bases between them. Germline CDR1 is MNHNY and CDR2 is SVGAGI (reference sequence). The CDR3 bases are TGTGCCAGCCGCGATAGGGAGCCCCAGCATTTT. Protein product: CASRDREPQHF.

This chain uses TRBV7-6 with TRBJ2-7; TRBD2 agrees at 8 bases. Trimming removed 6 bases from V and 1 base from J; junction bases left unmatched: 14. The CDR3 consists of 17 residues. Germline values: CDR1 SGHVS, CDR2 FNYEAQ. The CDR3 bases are TGTGCCAGCAGTCCAGCACCGGGAGGGCCAGAGTCCTACGAGCAGTACTTC. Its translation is CASSPAPGGPESYEQYF.

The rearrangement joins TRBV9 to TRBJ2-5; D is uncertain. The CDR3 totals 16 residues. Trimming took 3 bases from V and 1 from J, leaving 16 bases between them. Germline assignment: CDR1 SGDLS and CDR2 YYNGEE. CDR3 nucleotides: TGTGCCAGCAGCGCCTCTTTCAGAAGAGGCCAAGAGACCCAGTACTTC. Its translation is CASSASFRRGQETQYF.

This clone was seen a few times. The CDR3 region is CASSPPSGTDFYEQYF. The CDR3 DNA follows: TGTGCCAGCTCACCACCGAGCGGCACTGATTTCTACGAGCAGTACTTC. The gene calls are TRBV18 and TRBJ2-7; TRBD2 is a possible D gene (5 bases). V lost 0 bases and J 3 bases, leaving 15 bases between the germline ends. The CDR3 has 16 amino acids. Germline lookup yields CDR1 KGHSH and CDR2 LQKENI.

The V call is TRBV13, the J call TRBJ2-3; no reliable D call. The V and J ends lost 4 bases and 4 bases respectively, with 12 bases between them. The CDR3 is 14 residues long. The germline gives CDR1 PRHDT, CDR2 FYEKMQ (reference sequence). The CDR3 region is CASSSRMRPDTQYF. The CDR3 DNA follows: TGTGCCAGCAGCTCTAGGATGAGGCCAGATACGCAGTATTTT.

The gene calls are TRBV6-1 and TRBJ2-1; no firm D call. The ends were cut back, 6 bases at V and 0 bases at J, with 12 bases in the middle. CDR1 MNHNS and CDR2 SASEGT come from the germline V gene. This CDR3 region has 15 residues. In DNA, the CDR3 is TGTGCCAGCAGGGTCGACGTCAGCTCCTACAATGAGCAGTTCTTC. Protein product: CASRVDVSSYNEQFF.

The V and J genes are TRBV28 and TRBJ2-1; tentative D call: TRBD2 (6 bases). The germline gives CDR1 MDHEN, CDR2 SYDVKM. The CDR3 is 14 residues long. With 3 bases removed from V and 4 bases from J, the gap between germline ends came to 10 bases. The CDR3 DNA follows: TGTGCCAGCAGTTTCACGGGAGTGTACAATGAGCAGTTCTTC. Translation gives CASSFTGVYNEQFF. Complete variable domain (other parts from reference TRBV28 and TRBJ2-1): DVKVTQSSRYLVKRTGEKVFLECVQDMDHENMFWYRQDPGLGLRLIYFSYDVKMKEKGDIPEGYSVSREKKERFSLILESASTNQTSMYLCASSFTGVYNEQFFGPGTRLTVL.

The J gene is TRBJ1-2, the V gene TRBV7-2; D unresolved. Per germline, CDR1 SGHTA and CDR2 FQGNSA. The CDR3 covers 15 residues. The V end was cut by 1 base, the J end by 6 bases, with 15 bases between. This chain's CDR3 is CASSLDGLLEDGYTF. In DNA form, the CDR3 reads TGTGCCAGCAGCTTAGATGGTCTTCTGGAGGATGGCTACACCTTC.

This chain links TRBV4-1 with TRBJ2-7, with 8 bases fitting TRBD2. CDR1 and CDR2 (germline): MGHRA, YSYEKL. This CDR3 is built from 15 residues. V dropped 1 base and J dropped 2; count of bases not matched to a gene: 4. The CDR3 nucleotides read TGCGCCAGCAGCCAAGCGGGAGGGACTACCTACGAGCAGTACTTC. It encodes CASSQAGGTTYEQYF.

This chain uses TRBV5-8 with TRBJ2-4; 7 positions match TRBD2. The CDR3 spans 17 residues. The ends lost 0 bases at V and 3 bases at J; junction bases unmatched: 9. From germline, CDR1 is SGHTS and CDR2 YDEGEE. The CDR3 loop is CASSLAGEGLVKNIQYF. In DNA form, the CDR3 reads TGTGCCAGCAGCTTGGCCGGGGAGGGATTGGTCAAAAACATTCAGTACTTC.

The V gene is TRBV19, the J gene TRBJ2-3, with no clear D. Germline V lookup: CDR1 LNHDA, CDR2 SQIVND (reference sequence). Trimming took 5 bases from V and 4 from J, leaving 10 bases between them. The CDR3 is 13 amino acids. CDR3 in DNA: TGTGCCAGTAGTTGGAGTATCCCAGATACGCAGTATTTT. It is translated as CASSWSIPDTQYF.

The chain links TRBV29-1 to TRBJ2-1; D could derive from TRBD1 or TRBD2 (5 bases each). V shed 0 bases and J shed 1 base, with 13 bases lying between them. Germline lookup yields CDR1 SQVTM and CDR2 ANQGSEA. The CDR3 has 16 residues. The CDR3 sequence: CSVEDQGRISYNEQFF. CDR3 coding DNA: TGCAGCGTTGAAGATCAGGGACGGATTTCCTACAATGAGCAGTTCTTC.

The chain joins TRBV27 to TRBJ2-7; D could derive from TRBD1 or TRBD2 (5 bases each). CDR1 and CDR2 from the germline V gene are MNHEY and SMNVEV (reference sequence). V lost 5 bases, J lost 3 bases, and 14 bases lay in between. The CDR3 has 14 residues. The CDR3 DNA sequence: TGTGCCAGCAGTCTGAGAGGGACGCGCTACGAGCAGTACTTC. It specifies CASSLRGTRYEQYF.

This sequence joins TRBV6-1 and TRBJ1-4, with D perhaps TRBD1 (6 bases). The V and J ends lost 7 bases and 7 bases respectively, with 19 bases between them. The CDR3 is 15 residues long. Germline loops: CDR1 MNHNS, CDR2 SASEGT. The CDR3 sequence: CASKFSGALGEKLFF. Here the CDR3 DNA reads TGTGCCAGCAAATTTTCGGGGGCGCTAGGTGAAAAACTGTTTTTT.

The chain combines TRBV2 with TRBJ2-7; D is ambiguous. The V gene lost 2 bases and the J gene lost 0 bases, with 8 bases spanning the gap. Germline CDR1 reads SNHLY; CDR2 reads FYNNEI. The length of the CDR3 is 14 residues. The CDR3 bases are TGTGCCAGCAGTGAAAGGGCCAACTCCTACGAGCAGTACTTC. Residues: CASSERANSYEQYF.

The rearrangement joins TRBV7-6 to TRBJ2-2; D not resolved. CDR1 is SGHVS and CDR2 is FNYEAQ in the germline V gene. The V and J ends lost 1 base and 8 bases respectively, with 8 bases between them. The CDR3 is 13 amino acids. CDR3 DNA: TGTGCCAGCAGCTTAGACACTTCTGGGGAGCTGTTTTTT. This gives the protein CASSLDTSGELFF.

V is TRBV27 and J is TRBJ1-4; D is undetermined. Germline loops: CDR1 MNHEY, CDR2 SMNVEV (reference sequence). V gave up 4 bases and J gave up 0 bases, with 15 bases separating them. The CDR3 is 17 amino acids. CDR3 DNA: TGTGCCAGCAGTTCTCTACGGACGGGAGCAACTAATGAAAAACTGTTTTTT. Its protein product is CASSSLRTGATNEKLFF.

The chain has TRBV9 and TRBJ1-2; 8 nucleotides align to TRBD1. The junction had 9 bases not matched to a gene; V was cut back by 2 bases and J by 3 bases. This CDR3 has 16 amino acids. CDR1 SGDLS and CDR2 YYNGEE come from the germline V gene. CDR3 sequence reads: CASSVNRGSGHYGYTF. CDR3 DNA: TGTGCCAGCAGCGTTAACAGGGGGTCGGGCCACTATGGCTACACCTTC.